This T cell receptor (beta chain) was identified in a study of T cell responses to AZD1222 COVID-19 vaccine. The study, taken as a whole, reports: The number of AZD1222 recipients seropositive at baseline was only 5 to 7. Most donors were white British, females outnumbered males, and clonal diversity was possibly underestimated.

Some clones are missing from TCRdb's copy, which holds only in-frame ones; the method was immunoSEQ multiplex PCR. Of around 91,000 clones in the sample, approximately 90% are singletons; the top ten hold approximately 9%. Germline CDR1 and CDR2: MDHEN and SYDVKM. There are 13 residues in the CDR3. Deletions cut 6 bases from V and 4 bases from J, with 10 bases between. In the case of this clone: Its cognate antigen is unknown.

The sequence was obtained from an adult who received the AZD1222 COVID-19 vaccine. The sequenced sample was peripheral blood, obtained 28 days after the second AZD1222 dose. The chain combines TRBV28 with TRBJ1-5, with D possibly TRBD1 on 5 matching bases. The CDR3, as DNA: TGTGCCAGCAGGGAGGGGTCGAATCAGCCCCAGCATTTT. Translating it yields CASREGSNQPQHF.